Below, 7 T cell receptor beta chains from the same sample are listed, as sequenced in a study of naive and memory T cell subsets. Both TRBC1 and TRBC2 were covered by a beta constant-region primer of two equimolar oligonucleotides. Ligated cDNA was amplified by four rounds of PCR with nested alpha and beta constant-region primers and SP2. Each CDR3 protein is one row after TCRdb ran MiXCR on the UMI-ligation and nested PCR reads. The sample lists approximately 2,700 distinct CDR3 sequences; around 4.9% were seen once. The sequencing input was CD4+ TEMRA cells from blood. The sample's subset: effector memory re-expressing CD45RA, CD45RA+ CD27-. The receptor set was obtained from a human donor in good health.

The genes are TRBV6-5 and TRBJ2-6; D may be TRBD1 or TRBD2 (6 bases each). In germline, CDR1 is MNHEY, CDR2 SVGAGI. The CDR3 extends over 23 amino acids. The ends were cut back, 0 bases at V and 2 bases at J, with 29 bases in the middle. This CDR3 is CASSYSKTPLRGRPETGANVLTF. CDR3 coding DNA: TGTGCCAGCAGTTACTCGAAGACACCCCTAAGGGGGAGGCCCGAGACTGGGGCCAACGTCCTGACTTTC.

This clonotype counts as medium-sized. CDR3 nucleotides: TGTGCCAGCAGCCCCATCCGAGACAGCATGAACACTGAAGCTTTCTTT. Translation gives CASSPIRDSMNTEAFF. The chain joins TRBV5-8 to TRBJ1-1; D perhaps matches TRBD1 (5 bases). Germline CDR1 and CDR2: SGHTS and YDEGEE. CDR3 length: 16 amino acids. With 4 bases removed from V and 0 bases from J, the gap between germline ends came to 16 bases. The whole variable domain, remainder taken from reference TRBV5-8 and TRBJ1-1, is EAGVTQSPTHLIKTRGQQATLRCSPISGHTSVYWYQQALGLGLQFLLWYDEGEERNRGNFPPRFSGRQFPNYSSELNVNALELEDSALYLCASSPIRDSMNTEAFFGQGTRLTVV.

By its share, this clonotype is medium-sized. This chain uses TRBV29-1 with TRBJ2-3; 12 bases line up with TRBD2. The CDR3 consists of 15 residues. Germline-derived CDR1 and CDR2 are SQVTM and ANQGSEA. V shed 4 bases and J 2 bases; nucleotides not matched to a gene: 4. DNA for the CDR3: TGCAGCGTTGTGGCTAGCGGGAGGGCCACAGATACGCAGTATTTT. Amino acids: CSVVASGRATDTQYF.

J is TRBJ2-2 and V is TRBV12-3 or TRBV12-4; D is ambiguous. This CDR3 is built from 13 residues. Trimming left V 1 base short and J 7 bases short, with 7 bases between. CDR3 amino acids: CASSLGFGGELFF. The CDR3 DNA follows: TGTGCCAGCAGTTTAGGGTTTGGCGGGGAGCTGTTTTTT.

This clonotype was seen repeatedly, ten times or more. The chain joins TRBV9 to TRBJ1-1; D uncertain. The CDR3 covers 13 residues. CDR1 and CDR2 (germline): SGDLS, YYNGEE. V lost 2 bases, J lost 6 bases, and 11 bases lay in between. CDR3 nucleotides: TGTGCCAGCAGCGTTATACCAGAATCTGAAGCTTTCTTT. Its protein is CASSVIPESEAFF. Using reference TRBV9 and TRBJ1-1 for the parts outside the CDR3, the full variable domain is DSGVTQTPKHLITATGQRVTLRCSPRSGDLSVYWYQQSLDQGLQFLIQYYNGEERAKGNILERFSAQQFPDLHSELNLSSLELGDSALYFCASSVIPESEAFFGQGTRLTVV.

This clonotype was recorded many times. The rearrangement links TRBV6-1 to TRBJ2-2, with 9 bases lining up with TRBD2. Looked up from germline, CDR1 is MNHNS and CDR2 is SASEGT. The V gene end was trimmed by 4 bases and the J gene end by 0 bases; junction bases not matched to a gene: 3. The CDR3 has 16 residues. The CDR3 coding sequence is TGTGCCAGCAGTGTCTCTAGCGGGACGAACACCGGGGAGCTGTTTTTT. It codes for CASSVSSGTNTGELFF.

This clonotype is labeled as medium-sized (0.01 to 0.1%). The V and J genes are TRBV20-1 and TRBJ1-4; D is uncertain. This CDR3 has 11 residues. Germline CDR1 reads DFQATT; CDR2 reads SNEGSKA (reference sequence). Trimming removed 6 bases at V and 7 bases at J, with 9 bases between. The CDR3 sequence: CSAGFVEKLFF. The CDR3 DNA sequence: TGCAGTGCCGGTTTTGTTGAAAAACTGTTTTTT.